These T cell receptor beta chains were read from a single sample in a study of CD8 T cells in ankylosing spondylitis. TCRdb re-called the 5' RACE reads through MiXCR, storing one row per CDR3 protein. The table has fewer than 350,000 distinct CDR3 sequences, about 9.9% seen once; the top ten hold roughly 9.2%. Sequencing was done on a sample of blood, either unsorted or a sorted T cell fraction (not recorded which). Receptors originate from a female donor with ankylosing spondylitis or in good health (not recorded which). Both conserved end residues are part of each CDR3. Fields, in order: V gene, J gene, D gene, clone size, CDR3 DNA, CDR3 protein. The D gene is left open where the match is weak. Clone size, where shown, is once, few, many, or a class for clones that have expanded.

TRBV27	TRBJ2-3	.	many	TGTGCCAGCAGTTTGACTAGCACAGATACGCAGTATTTT	CASSLTSTDTQYF
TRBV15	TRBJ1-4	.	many	TGTGCCACCAGCAAAGGAGGACGGAGGAATGAAAAACTGTTTTTT	CATSKGGRRNEKLFF
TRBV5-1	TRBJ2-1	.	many	TGCGCCAGCAGCTTGGAACAGGGCCCTGAGCAGTTCTTC	CASSLEQGPEQFF
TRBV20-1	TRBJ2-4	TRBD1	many	TGCAGTGCGTCTCCGGGACAGGGGAAAAACATTCAGTACTTC	CSASPGQGKNIQYF
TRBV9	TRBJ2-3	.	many	TGTGCCAGCAGCGTAGCAGATACGCAGTATTTT	CASSVADTQYF
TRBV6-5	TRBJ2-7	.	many	TGTGCCAGCAGTTACAAGGTCCCCTCCTACGAGCAGTACTTC	CASSYKVPSYEQYF
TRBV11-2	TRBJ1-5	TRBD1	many	TGTGCCAGCAGCCTTACAGGGGCAGAGGGGCCCCAGCATTTT	CASSLTGAEGPQHF
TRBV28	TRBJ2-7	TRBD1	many	TGTGCCAGCAGTTTATCGCGACAGACAGGGATCTACGAGCAGTACTTC	CASSLSRQTGIYEQYF
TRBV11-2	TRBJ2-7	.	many	TGTGCCAGCAGCTTAGCACTAGTCTACGAGCAGTACTTC	CASSLALVYEQYF
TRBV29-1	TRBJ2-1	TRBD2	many	TGCAGCGTTGAGGTAGCGGGAGAGCCACGCGAGCAGTTCTTC	CSVEVAGEPREQFF
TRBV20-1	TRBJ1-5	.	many	TGCAGTGCTAGGGTGACTGGGGAGAGGCCCCAGCATTTT	CSARVTGERPQHF
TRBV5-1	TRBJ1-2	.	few	TGCGCCAGCAGCTTACAGGGCCTTGGCTACACCTTC	CASSLQGLGYTF
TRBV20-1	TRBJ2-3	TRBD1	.	TGCAGTGCTCTACAGGGGGCCCCAGATACGCAGTATTTT	CSALQGAPDTQYF
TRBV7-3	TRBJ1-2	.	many	TGTGCCAGCAGCTTAACGTCCCTGGGTGGGGACTATGGCTACACCTTC	CASSLTSLGGDYGYTF
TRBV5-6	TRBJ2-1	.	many	TGTGCCAGCAGCCCCGGGACCAGTGAGCAGTTCTTC	CASSPGTSEQFF
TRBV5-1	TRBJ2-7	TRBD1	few	TGCGCCAGCAGCTCCAAGACAGGGGGCTCGGGAGAGCAGTACTTC	CASSSKTGGSGEQYF
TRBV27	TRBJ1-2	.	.	TGTGCCAGCAGTTTAGCAGGGGCAAATGGCTACACCTTC	CASSLAGANGYTF
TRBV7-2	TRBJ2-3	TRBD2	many	TGTGCCAGCAGCACGACTAGCGGGAAATCAGATACGCAGTATTTT	CASSTTSGKSDTQYF
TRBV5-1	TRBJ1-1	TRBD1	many	TGCGCCAGCAGCCAGGACAGGGGTGGGACTGAAGCTTTCTTT	CASSQDRGGTEAFF
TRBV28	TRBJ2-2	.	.	TGTGCCAGCAGTTTTTTGGGGGGAGGCGCCGGGGAGCTGTTTTTT	CASSFLGGGAGELFF
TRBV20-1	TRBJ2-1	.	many	TGCAGTGCTACTAACAGGGAAGGGCAGTGGCACAATGAGCAGTTCTTC	CSATNREGQWHNEQFF
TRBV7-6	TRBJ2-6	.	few	TGTGCCAGCAGCTTAGGGATGGGGGGGGCCAACGTCCTGACTTTC	CASSLGMGGANVLTF
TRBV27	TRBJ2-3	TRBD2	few	TGTGCCAGCAGCCCAGAGCGGGGCCGCACAGATACGCAGTATTTT	CASSPERGRTDTQYF
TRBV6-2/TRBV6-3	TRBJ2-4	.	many	TGTGCCAGCAGTTACGGCCAGCTCTTAGCCAAAAACATTCAGTACTTC	CASSYGQLLAKNIQYF
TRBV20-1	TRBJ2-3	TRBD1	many	TGCAGTGCTAGAGTCCTCAGGGGGCGCCGAGATACGCAGTATTTT	CSARVLRGRRDTQYF
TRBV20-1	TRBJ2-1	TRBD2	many	TGCAGTGCTAGAGGGGGCGGGAGCTCCTACAATGAGCAGTTCTTC	CSARGGGSSYNEQFF
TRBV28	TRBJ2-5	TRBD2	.	TGTGCCAGCAGTTTATTCGGCGGGGGGGCTATAGTGGAGACCCAGTACTTC	CASSLFGGGAIVETQYF
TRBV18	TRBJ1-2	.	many	TGTGCCAGCTCACCGGGGCAGGGCCAGTGGTATGGCTACACCTTC	CASSPGQGQWYGYTF
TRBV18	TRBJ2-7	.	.	TGTGCCAGCTCACCGAACAGCGGGTCGAACTACGAGCAGTACTTC	CASSPNSGSNYEQYF